The T cell receptor beta chain described here comes from a study of blood T cell repertoires in COVID-19. Per germline, CDR1 SGHDN and CDR2 FVKESK. Trimming left V 0 bases short and J 7 bases short, with 9 bases between. There are 13 residues in the CDR3. This clone was counted once. The protocol was immunoSEQ multiplex PCR, while the TCRdb copy is restricted to in-frame clones and leaves out a portion. Altogether approximately 300,000 clones are present, approximately 88% being singletons, with the ten largest covering about 6.8%. Sequencing input: peripheral blood. The TCR sequence derives from a man in his late teens or twenties who had recovered from COVID-19. V usage is TRBV14 and J usage is TRBJ1-1; possibly TRBD1 for D (5 bases). CDR3 protein: CASSQDWGYEAFF. The CDR3 coding sequence is TGTGCCAGCAGCCAAGATTGGGGCTATGAAGCTTTCTTT.